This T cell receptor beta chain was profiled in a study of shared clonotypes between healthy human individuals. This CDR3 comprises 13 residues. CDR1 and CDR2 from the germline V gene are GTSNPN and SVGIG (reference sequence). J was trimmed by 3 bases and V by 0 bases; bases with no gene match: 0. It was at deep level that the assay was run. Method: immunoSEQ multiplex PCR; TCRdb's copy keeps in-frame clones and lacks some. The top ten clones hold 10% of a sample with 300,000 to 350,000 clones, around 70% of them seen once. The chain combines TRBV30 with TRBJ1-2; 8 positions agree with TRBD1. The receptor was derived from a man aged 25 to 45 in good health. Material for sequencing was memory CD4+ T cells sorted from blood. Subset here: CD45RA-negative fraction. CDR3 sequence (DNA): TGTGCCTGGAGTGTGACAGGGGACTATGGCTACACCTTC. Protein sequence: CAWSVTGDYGYTF.